This T cell receptor beta chain was profiled in a study of OX40 agonist ivuxolimab in advanced cancers. Points from the study as a whole: In the 0.1-3.0 mg/kg groups, partial responders showed among the lowest expansion. CD4+ and CD8+ T cells in blood underwent clonal expansion by week 6 at 0.1 to 3.0 mg/kg.

Assay: immunoSEQ multiplex PCR; the TCRdb copy retains only in-frame clones and omits some. The sample records about 15,000 clones, about 77% being singletons. Anyone with autoimmune disease history or systemic immunosuppression was excluded. The CDR3 runs 15 residues. Germline CDR1 is MGHRA and CDR2 is YSYEKL. V was pared by 3 bases and J by 1 base, with 10 bases between. Concerning this clone itself: The antigen is undetermined.

The clonotype originates from an adult with an advanced solid tumor such as melanoma, head and neck, liver or kidney cancer. The sequencing here drew on CD4+ or CD8+ T cells sorted from blood, taken in a trial of the OX40 agonist ivuxolimab. The gene calls are TRBV4-1 and TRBJ1-3, with D unclear. This CDR3 is CASSHDGLSGNTIYF. The CDR3, as DNA: TGCGCCAGCAGCCATGACGGGCTTTCTGGAAACACCATATATTTT.